These 19 T cell receptor beta chains came from one sample sequenced in a study of OX40 agonist ivuxolimab in advanced cancers. Clones were sequenced by immunoSEQ multiplex PCR, and TCRdb holds only the in-frame ones, with some missing. The data contain some 80,000 clones, 90% to 95% of them seen just once; the ten biggest clones take up around 21%. Specimen: CD4+ or CD8+ T cells sorted from blood, collected in a trial of the OX40 agonist ivuxolimab. Source of these receptors: an adult with an advanced solid tumor such as melanoma, head and neck, liver or kidney cancer.

The chain links TRBV28 to TRBJ2-3; D remains unclear. CDR1 is MDHEN, CDR2 SYDVKM, per germline. V lost 4 bases and J lost 6, with 11 bases in between. This CDR3 spans 13 amino acids. CDR3 DNA: TGTGCCAGCAGTTATCCGTGGGTGGATACGCAGTATTTT. It translates to CASSYPWVDTQYF.

The genes are TRBV7-7 and TRBJ2-3; D is possibly TRBD1 (5 bases). This CDR3 is 16 amino acids long. Germline V gene data show CDR1 as SSHAT and CDR2 as FNYEAQ (reference sequence). V lost 1 base and J 0 bases, leaving 11 bases between the germline ends. The CDR3 spells CASSLGGALSTDTQYF. DNA of the CDR3: TGTGCCAGCAGCTTAGGTGGGGCCCTAAGCACAGATACGCAGTATTTT. The whole variable domain, filled in from reference TRBV7-7 and TRBJ2-3, reads GAGVSQSPRYKVTKRGQDVTLRCDPISSHATLYWYQQALGQGPEFLTYFNYEAQPDKSGLPSDRFSAERPEGSISTLTIQRTEQRDSAMYRCASSLGGALSTDTQYFGPGTRLTVL.

The chain uses TRBV14 and TRBJ1-4; no clear D. The CDR3 is made up of 15 amino acids. Trimming stripped 0 bases from V and 7 bases from J, with 12 bases between. Germline V lookup: CDR1 SGHDN, CDR2 FVKESK. The CDR3 protein is CASSQDNSFLEKLFF. CDR3 bases: TGTGCCAGCAGCCAAGATAACAGTTTCCTTGAAAAACTGTTTTTT.

The rearrangement uses TRBV28 and TRBJ1-5; D is possibly TRBD1 (5 bases). V shed 5 bases and J shed 5 bases, with 25 bases lying between them. CDR3 size: 18 residues. From germline, CDR1 is MDHEN and CDR2 SYDVKM. CDR3 amino acids: CASSHPRDILPADQPQHF. DNA of the CDR3: TGTGCCAGCAGTCACCCCAGGGATATACTCCCAGCCGATCAGCCCCAGCATTTT.

The chain joins TRBV7-9 to TRBJ1-2; D is unresolved. The length of the CDR3 is 14 residues. The germline V gene has CDR1 SEHNR and CDR2 FQNEAQ (reference sequence). Trimming removed 3 bases from V and 0 bases from J, with 8 bases in between. CDR3 sequence (DNA): TGTGCCAGCAGCTTCGCCAGTTCTAACTATGGCTACACCTTC. It translates to CASSFASSNYGYTF.

This sequence joins TRBV29-1 and TRBJ2-1; no definite D call. Trimming took 7 bases from V and 5 from J, leaving 12 bases between them. CDR3 length: 12 residues. Germline assignment: CDR1 SQVTM and CDR2 ANQGSEA. This chain's CDR3 is CSDHRGHNEQFF. The CDR3, as DNA: TGCAGCGACCACCGAGGACACAATGAGCAGTTCTTC.

The rearrangement uses TRBV6-5 and TRBJ2-7, with D maybe TRBD2 (6 bases). The CDR3 length is 15 residues. CDR1 is MNHEY and CDR2 is SVGAGI in the germline V gene. With 6 bases removed from V and 1 base from J, the gap between germline ends came to 16 bases. The CDR3 bases are TGTGCCAGCAGAGCTTGGGACTTAGAATCCTACGAGCAGTACTTC. This encodes CASRAWDLESYEQYF.

In DNA, the CDR3 is TGTGCCAGCAGCCCACAGCCCCCAGGACCGGACACCATATATTTT. Its translation: CASSPQPPGPDTIYF. The chain is built from TRBV5-6 and TRBJ1-3; D is unclear. Trimming removed 4 bases from V and 8 bases from J, with 19 bases in between. The germline V gene has CDR1 SGHDT and CDR2 YYEEEE. This CDR3 spans 15 amino acids.

The chain joins TRBV5-1 to TRBJ2-1; D is uncertain. The CDR3 is made up of 14 amino acids. Germline values: CDR1 SGHRS, CDR2 YFSETQ. Trimming cost V 2 bases and J 3 bases, with 9 bases left between them. CDR3 loop: CASSFSSSYNEQFF. The CDR3 region has the DNA TGCGCCAGCAGCTTCAGTTCTAGCTACAATGAGCAGTTCTTC.

The genes are TRBV5-8 and TRBJ2-7, with a possible D match to TRBD2 (5 bases). V was clipped by 4 bases and J by 0 bases, with 11 bases between them. Germline V CDR1 and CDR2: SGHTS, YDEGEE. There are 14 residues in the CDR3. The DNA of the CDR3 is TGTGCCAGCAGCACGGGGTACAGCTCCTACGAGCAGTACTTC. As protein: CASSTGYSSYEQYF.

The chain joins TRBV2 to TRBJ2-7; 7 bases align to TRBD1. This CDR3 spans 14 amino acids. The V and J ends lost 5 bases and 3 bases, in that order; junction bases with no gene match: 7. Germline values: CDR1 SNHLY, CDR2 FYNNEI. This CDR3 is CASSLGTVFYEQYF. DNA for the CDR3: TGTGCCAGCAGTTTGGGGACAGTGTTCTACGAGCAGTACTTC.

This chain links TRBV5-6 with TRBJ2-3; 16 positions match TRBD2. V was pared by 4 bases and J by 2 bases, with 4 bases of the junction left unmatched. This CDR3 spans 17 amino acids. Looked up from germline, CDR1 is SGHDT and CDR2 is YYEEEE. CDR3 coding DNA: TGTGCCAGCAGCACGGGACTAGCGGGGGGGGTCACAGATACGCAGTATTTT. Protein sequence: CASSTGLAGGVTDTQYF.

This sequence joins TRBV6-6 and TRBJ1-1; 10 nucleotides agree with TRBD1. J lost 4 bases, V lost 6 bases, and 8 bases had no gene match. Germline V gene sequence: CDR1 MNHNY, CDR2 SVGAGI (reference sequence). The CDR3 totals 15 residues. DNA for the CDR3: TGTGCCAGCAGGATGACAGGGGGCTTAAGCACTGAAGCTTTCTTT. Protein: CASRMTGGLSTEAFF.

This clone was counted once. This chain connects TRBV28 to TRBJ2-5; 11 bases match TRBD2. CDR3 size: 14 residues. V lost 6 bases to trimming and J lost 5 bases; unmatched junction nucleotides: 5. Looked up from germline, CDR1 is MDHEN and CDR2 is SYDVKM. CDR3 coding DNA: TGTGCCAGCAGAGAGACTAGCGGGGCGGAGACCCAGTACTTC. Encoded protein: CASRETSGAETQYF.

This chain uses TRBV23-1 with TRBJ2-2; 8 bases map to TRBD2. TRBV23-1 is assigned to the ORF class and has an uncertain function. After removal of 3 bases from V and 2 bases from J, the junction contained 8 bases not matched to a gene. This CDR3 is 17 amino acids long. CDR3 protein: CASSHTPGGVNTGELFF. The CDR3 nucleotides are TGCGCCAGCAGTCACACCCCGGGAGGGGTCAACACCGGGGAGCTGTTTTTT.

This chain connects TRBV6-1 to TRBJ1-2; maybe TRBD1 (6 bases). The CDR3 spans 13 residues. Germline CDR1 and CDR2: MNHNS and SASEGT. Deletions cut 0 bases from V and 7 bases from J, with 9 bases between. The CDR3 here is CASSEAGAGGYTF. CDR3 sequence (DNA): TGTGCCAGCAGTGAAGCGGGGGCCGGTGGCTACACCTTC.

This CDR3 is CASSWTGEYEQYF. The CDR3 DNA sequence: TGTGCCAGCAGCTGGACAGGGGAGTACGAGCAGTACTTC. The chain has TRBV11-2 and TRBJ2-7; 9 bases are shared with TRBD1. Per germline, CDR1 SGHAT and CDR2 FQNNGV. The CDR3 loop spans 13 amino acids. The trim removed 4 bases at V and 4 bases at J, leaving 2 bases unmatched.

The count of this clone is one. The chain couples TRBV5-1 to TRBJ2-7, with TRBD2 as a possible D gene (5 bases). Germline V gives CDR1 SGHRS, CDR2 YFSETQ. The CDR3 spans 15 residues. With 0 bases removed from V and 0 bases from J, the gap between germline ends came to 10 bases. The CDR3 region has the DNA TGCGCCAGCAGCTTGGAGAGGAGGAGCTCCTACGAGCAGTACTTC. It specifies CASSLERRSSYEQYF.

The chain uses TRBV7-6 and TRBJ1-5; D unclear. Looked up from germline, CDR1 is SGHVS and CDR2 is FNYEAQ. The CDR3 runs 13 residues. The germline V and J ends were trimmed by 0 bases and 6 bases, with 6 bases remaining between them. In DNA, the CDR3 is TGTGCCAGCAGCTTAGCGGCAGGTCAGCCCCAGCATTTT. Amino acids: CASSLAAGQPQHF.